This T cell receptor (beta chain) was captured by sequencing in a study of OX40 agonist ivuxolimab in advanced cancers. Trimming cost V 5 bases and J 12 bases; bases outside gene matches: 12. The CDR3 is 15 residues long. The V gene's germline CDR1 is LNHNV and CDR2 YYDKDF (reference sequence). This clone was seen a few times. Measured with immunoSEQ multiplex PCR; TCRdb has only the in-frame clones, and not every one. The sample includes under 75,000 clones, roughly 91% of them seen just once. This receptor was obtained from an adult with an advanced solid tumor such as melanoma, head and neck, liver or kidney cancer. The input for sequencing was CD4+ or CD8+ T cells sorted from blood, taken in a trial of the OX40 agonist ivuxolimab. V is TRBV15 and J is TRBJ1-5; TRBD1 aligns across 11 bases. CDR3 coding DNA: TGTGCCACCAGCTTGGACAGGGGGCGCCTACATTTCCAGCATTTT. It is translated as CATSLDRGRLHFQHF.